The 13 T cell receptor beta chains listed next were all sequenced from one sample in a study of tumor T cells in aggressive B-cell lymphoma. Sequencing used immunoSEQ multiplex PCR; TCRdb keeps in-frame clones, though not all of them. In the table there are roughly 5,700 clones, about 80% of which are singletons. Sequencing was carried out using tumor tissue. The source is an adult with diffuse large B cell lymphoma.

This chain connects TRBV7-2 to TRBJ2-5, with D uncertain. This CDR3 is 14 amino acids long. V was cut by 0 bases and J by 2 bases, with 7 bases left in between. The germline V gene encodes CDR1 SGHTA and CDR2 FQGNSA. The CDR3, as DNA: TGTGCCAGCAGCTTAGCGGGCAGGCAAGAGACCCAGTACTTC. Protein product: CASSLAGRQETQYF.

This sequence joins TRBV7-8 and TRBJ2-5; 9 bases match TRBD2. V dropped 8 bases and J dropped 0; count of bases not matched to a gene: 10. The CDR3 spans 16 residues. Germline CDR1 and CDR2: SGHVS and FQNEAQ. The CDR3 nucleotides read TGTGCCAGCTACGGGCTAGCGGGGCTGTACCAAGAGACCCAGTACTTC. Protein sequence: CASYGLAGLYQETQYF.

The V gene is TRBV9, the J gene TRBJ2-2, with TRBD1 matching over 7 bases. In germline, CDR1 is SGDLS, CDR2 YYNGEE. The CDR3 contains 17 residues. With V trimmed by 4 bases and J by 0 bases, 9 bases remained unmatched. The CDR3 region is CASSTPRQGANTGELFF. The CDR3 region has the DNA TGTGCCAGCAGCACTCCCCGACAGGGAGCGAACACCGGGGAGCTGTTTTTT.

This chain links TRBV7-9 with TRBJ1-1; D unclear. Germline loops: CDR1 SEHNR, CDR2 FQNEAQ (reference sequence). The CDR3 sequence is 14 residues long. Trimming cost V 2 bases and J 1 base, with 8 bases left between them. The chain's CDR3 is CASSLPTPNTEAFF. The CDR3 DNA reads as TGTGCCAGCAGCTTACCTACCCCGAACACTGAAGCTTTCTTT.

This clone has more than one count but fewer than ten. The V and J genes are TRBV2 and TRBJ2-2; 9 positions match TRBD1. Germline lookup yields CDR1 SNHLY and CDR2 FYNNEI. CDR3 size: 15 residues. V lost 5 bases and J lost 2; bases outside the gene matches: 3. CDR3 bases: TGTGCCAGCAGTAAACAGGGGGCAAACACCGGGGAGCTGTTTTTT. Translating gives CASSKQGANTGELFF.

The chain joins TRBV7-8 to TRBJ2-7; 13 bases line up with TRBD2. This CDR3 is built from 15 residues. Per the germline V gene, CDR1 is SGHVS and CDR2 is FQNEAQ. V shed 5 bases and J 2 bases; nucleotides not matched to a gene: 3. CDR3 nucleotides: TGTGCCAGCAGCCCGGGACTAGCGGGGACCTACGAGCAGTACTTC. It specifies CASSPGLAGTYEQYF.

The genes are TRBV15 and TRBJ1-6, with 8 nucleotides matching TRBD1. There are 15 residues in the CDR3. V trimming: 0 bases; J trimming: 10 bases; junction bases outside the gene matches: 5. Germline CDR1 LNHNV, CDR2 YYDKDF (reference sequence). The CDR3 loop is CATSRDKTGDSPLHF. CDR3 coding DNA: TGTGCCACCAGCAGAGATAAGACAGGGGACTCACCCCTCCACTTT.

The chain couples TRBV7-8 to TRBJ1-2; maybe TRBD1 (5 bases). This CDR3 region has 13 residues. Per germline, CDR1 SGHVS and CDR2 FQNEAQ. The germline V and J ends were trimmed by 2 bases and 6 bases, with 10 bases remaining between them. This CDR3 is CASSLKGLDGYTF. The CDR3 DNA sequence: TGTGCCAGCAGCTTAAAGGGGCTGGATGGCTACACCTTC.

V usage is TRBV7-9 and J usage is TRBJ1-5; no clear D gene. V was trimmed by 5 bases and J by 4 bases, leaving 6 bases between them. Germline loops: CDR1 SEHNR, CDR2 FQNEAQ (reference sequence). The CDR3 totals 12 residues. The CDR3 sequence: CASSQINQPQHF. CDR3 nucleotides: TGTGCCAGCAGCCAAATTAATCAGCCCCAGCATTTT.

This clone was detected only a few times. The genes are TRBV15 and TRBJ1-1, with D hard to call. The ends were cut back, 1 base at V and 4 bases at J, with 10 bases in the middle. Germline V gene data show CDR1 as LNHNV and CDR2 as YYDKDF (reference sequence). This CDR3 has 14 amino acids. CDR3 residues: CATSRATLGTEAFF. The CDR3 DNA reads TGTGCCACCAGCAGAGCCACCCTCGGCACTGAAGCTTTCTTT.

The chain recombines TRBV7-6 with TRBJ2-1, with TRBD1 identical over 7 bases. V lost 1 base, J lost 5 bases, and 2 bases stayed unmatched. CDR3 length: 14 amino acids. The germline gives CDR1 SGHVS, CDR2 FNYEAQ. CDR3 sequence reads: CASSLVRGNNEQFF. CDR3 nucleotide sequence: TGTGCCAGCAGCTTAGTCAGGGGGAACAATGAGCAGTTCTTC.

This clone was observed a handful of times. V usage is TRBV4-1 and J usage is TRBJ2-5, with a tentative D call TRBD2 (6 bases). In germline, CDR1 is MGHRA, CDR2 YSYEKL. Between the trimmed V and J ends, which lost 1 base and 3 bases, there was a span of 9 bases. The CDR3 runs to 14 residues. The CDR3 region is CASSQAREKETQYF. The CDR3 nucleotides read TGCGCCAGCAGCCAAGCCCGGGAGAAAGAGACCCAGTACTTC.

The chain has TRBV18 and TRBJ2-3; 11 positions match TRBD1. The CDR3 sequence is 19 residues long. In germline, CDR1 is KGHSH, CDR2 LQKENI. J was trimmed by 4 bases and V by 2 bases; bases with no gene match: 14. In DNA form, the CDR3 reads TGTGCCAGCTCACCAACAGGACAGGGGGCGGGGTGGCCCCCAGATACGCAGTATTTT. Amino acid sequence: CASSPTGQGAGWPPDTQYF.